The 19 T cell receptor beta chains given below trace back to one sample, sequenced in a study of cytomegalovirus exposure and HLA in healthy donors. The primer mix had 60 Vbeta and 13 Jbeta primers. This table comes from immunoSEQ multiplex PCR, and its TCRdb copy is limited to in-frame clones, with some not included. The sample records about 150,000 clones, less than 85% being singletons. Sequenced input: PBMCs. The receptors derive from a woman aged 50 to 60 in good health and CMV-seropositive.

This chain uses TRBV7-8 with TRBJ2-1; no definite D call. This CDR3 spans 15 amino acids. Germline CDR1 SGHVS, CDR2 FQNEAQ. V was shortened by 1 base and J by 3 bases, with 10 bases between the two germline ends. The CDR3 spells CASSLVASVYNEQFF. As DNA, the CDR3 is TGTGCCAGCAGCTTAGTGGCGAGCGTCTACAATGAGCAGTTCTTC.

This clone was found a few times. V usage is TRBV5-1 and J usage is TRBJ1-1; a weak D match, TRBD1 (5 bases). This CDR3 comprises 14 residues. The V and J ends lost 0 bases and 5 bases respectively, with 11 bases between them. Germline V CDR1 and CDR2: SGHRS, YFSETQ. CDR3 in amino acids: CASSLAGGGTEAFF. CDR3 DNA: TGCGCCAGCAGCTTGGCCGGGGGGGGGACTGAAGCTTTCTTT.

This clone was found a few times. The genes are TRBV5-1 and TRBJ2-1; no firm D call. Per the germline V gene, CDR1 is SGHRS and CDR2 is YFSETQ. This CDR3 has 14 amino acids. Trimming cost V 3 bases and J 15 bases, with 22 bases left between them. The DNA of the CDR3 is TGCGCCAGCAGCTCCCCCGAGAGACTGGATTTCCCGTTCTTC. Translating it yields CASSSPERLDFPFF.

V usage is TRBV2 and J usage is TRBJ2-1; TRBD2 matches 8 bases. Germline CDR1 reads SNHLY; CDR2 reads FYNNEI. V gave up 7 bases and J gave up 6 bases; unmatched junction bases: 11. This CDR3 has 15 amino acids. The CDR3 DNA follows: TGTGCCAGCACCCCGGAGCCGGGAGGGGCCAATGAGCAGTTCTTC. Translated: CASTPEPGGANEQFF.

CDR3 sequence reads: CASSPQRGNRDTQYF. The CDR3 nucleotides are TGTGCCAGCTCACCCCAGCGGGGGAATCGAGATACGCAGTATTTT. This rearrangement joins TRBV18 to TRBJ2-3, with 8 bases fitting TRBD2. Losses at the gene ends were 3 bases for V and 5 bases for J; bases not matched to a gene: 7. Germline V gene sequence: CDR1 KGHSH, CDR2 LQKENI. The CDR3 loop spans 15 amino acids. The full variable domain, with the rest looked up from reference TRBV18 and TRBJ2-3, is NAGVMQNPRHLVRRRGQEARLRCSPMKGHSHVYWYRQLPEEGLKFMVYLQKENIIDESGMPKERFSAEFPKEGPSILRIQQVVRGDSAAYFCASSPQRGNRDTQYFGPGTRLTVL.

The rearrangement joins TRBV5-1 to TRBJ2-3; 7 positions match TRBD1. Looked up from germline, CDR1 is SGHRS and CDR2 is YFSETQ. V lost 4 bases, J lost 1 base, and 6 bases stayed unmatched. The CDR3 has 15 amino acids. As DNA, the CDR3 is TGCGCCAGCAGCACGGGGACAGTCGGCACAGATACGCAGTATTTT. Translated, it gives CASSTGTVGTDTQYF.

CDR3 residues: CASSDRDRPHNEQFF. CDR3 nucleotides: TGTGCCAGCAGCGACAGGGACAGGCCTCACAATGAGCAGTTCTTC. This chain links TRBV9 with TRBJ2-1, with TRBD1 matching over 8 bases. Looked up from germline, CDR1 is SGDLS and CDR2 is YYNGEE. This CDR3 is 15 amino acids long. V dropped 3 bases and J dropped 5; count of bases not matched to a gene: 7.

The J gene is TRBJ2-1, the V gene TRBV2, with a weak D call TRBD2 (7 bases). Per the germline V gene, CDR1 is SNHLY and CDR2 is FYNNEI. V was pared by 2 bases and J by 6 bases, with 20 bases between. The CDR3 is made up of 17 amino acids. The CDR3 bases are TGTGCCAGCAGTGAAACGGGGGCGGGGGCCCTCTTCAATGAGCAGTTCTTC. Translation: CASSETGAGALFNEQFF.

The CDR3 bases are TGTGCCACCAGACCGGCGAACACCGGGGAGCTGTTTTTT. Translating it yields CATRPANTGELFF. The gene calls are TRBV15 and TRBJ2-2; D is undetermined. CDR3 length equals 13 residues. The germline V gene has CDR1 LNHNV and CDR2 YYDKDF (reference sequence). V was trimmed by 6 bases and J by 0 bases, leaving 5 bases between them.

This clone was seen a few times. The genes are TRBV19 and TRBJ1-5; 7 bases align to TRBD1. This CDR3 has 13 residues. Germline CDR1 is LNHDA and CDR2 is SQIVND (reference sequence). Trimming at V came to 6 bases and at J to 7 bases, leaving 6 bases not matched to a gene. The CDR3 DNA reads TGTGCCAGTAGAGCGGACAGGATCCAGCCCCAGCATTTT. This sequence encodes CASRADRIQPQHF.

The chain recombines TRBV27 with TRBJ2-3; TRBD2 matches at 8 bases. Trimming cost V 6 bases and J 4 bases; bases outside gene matches: 12. This CDR3 comprises 16 residues. Germline CDR1 and CDR2: MNHEY and SMNVEV (reference sequence). The DNA for the CDR3 is TGTGCCAGCAGCCCCCGGGGGGGGAGGGGCCCAGATACGCAGTATTTT. Its protein product is CASSPRGGRGPDTQYF.

The CDR3 DNA follows: TGTGCCTGGAGTGTACAATCAAGGGGGATTAACTATGGCTACACCTTC. Protein: CAWSVQSRGINYGYTF. This chain links TRBV30 with TRBJ1-2; D is perhaps TRBD1 (6 bases). The CDR3 runs to 16 residues. The germline V and J ends were trimmed by 0 bases and 1 base, with 15 bases remaining between them. Germline V CDR1 and CDR2: GTSNPN, SVGIG (reference sequence).

The chain employs TRBV4-1 and TRBJ1-5, with TRBD1 as a possible D gene (5 bases). V was clipped by 0 bases and J by 7 bases, with 7 bases between them. The germline V gene encodes CDR1 MGHRA and CDR2 YSYEKL. This CDR3 region has 13 residues. Here the CDR3 reads CASSQDQGQPQHF. DNA of the CDR3: TGCGCCAGCAGCCAAGATCAGGGCCAGCCCCAGCATTTT.

The rearrangement uses TRBV7-2 and TRBJ1-4; tentatively, D is TRBD1 (5 bases). Germline-derived CDR1 and CDR2 are SGHTA and FQGNSA. V was cut by 5 bases and J by 2 bases, with 15 bases left in between. There are 16 residues in the CDR3. The CDR3 DNA reads TGTGCCAGCAGCCCGGGGGTCACCCCCACTAATGAAAAACTGTTTTTT. Its translation: CASSPGVTPTNEKLFF.

V gene TRBV13 combines with J gene TRBJ2-5; TRBD1 matches 7 bases. The better agreement between TRBJ2-7 and the DNA end casts doubt on the J call. CDR1 is PRHDT and CDR2 is FYEKMQ in the germline V gene (reference sequence). There are 14 residues in the CDR3. CDR3 amino acids: CASTRQGSSYEQYF. As DNA, the CDR3 is TGTGCCAGCACACGACAGGGAAGCTCCTACGAGCAGTACTTC.

The chain uses TRBV2 and TRBJ1-1, with D maybe TRBD1 (5 bases). The germline gives CDR1 SNHLY, CDR2 FYNNEI. The CDR3 is made up of 14 amino acids. V shed 6 bases and J shed 0 bases, with 11 bases lying between them. The CDR3 spells CASRQTEMNTEAFF. CDR3 DNA sequence: TGTGCCAGCAGACAGACAGAGATGAACACTGAAGCTTTCTTT.

This sequence joins TRBV18 and TRBJ1-1, with TRBD1 matching over 7 bases. This CDR3 contains 14 residues. V shed 2 bases, J shed 7 bases, and the junction held 7 bases outside the gene matches. CDR1 is KGHSH, CDR2 LQKENI, per germline. Written as DNA, the CDR3 is TGTGCCAGCTCACCAAGGAGGCAGGGGGGTGAAGCTTTCTTT. Protein: CASSPRRQGGEAFF.

The chain employs TRBV5-1 and TRBJ1-1; no clear D. The CDR3 has 14 amino acids. The V gene's germline CDR1 is SGHRS and CDR2 YFSETQ. V dropped 1 base and J dropped 1 base, with 8 bases sitting between them. DNA of the CDR3: TGCGCCAGCAGCTTGCGGGAGGGGAACACTGAAGCTTTCTTT. It codes for CASSLREGNTEAFF.

The chain joins TRBV5-4 to TRBJ2-3; 7 bases map to TRBD1. Per germline, CDR1 SGHNT and CDR2 YYREEE (reference sequence). J gave up 4 bases and V 4 bases, and 12 bases lay outside the gene matches. The CDR3 runs 16 residues. This CDR3 is CASSPGGYRGADTQYF. As DNA, the CDR3 is TGTGCCAGCAGCCCCGGTGGGTACAGGGGTGCAGATACGCAGTATTTT.